This TCR beta chain was documented in a study of T cell repertoires and HLA-DP antigens. After about 16 days, CD4+ cells were restimulated 20 to 30 h with the same allogeneic DPB1. Retrovirally transduced HeLa cells with HLA-DPA1/DPB1, HLA-DM, invariant chain and CD80 served as stimulators. Untouched CD4+ T cells were isolated by negative selection, averaging about 98% purity. Untouched CD4+ T cells were bead-isolated from PBMC at approximately 98% purity. CDR1 SGHTA and CDR2 FQGTGA come from the germline V gene. The length of the CDR3 is 16 residues. Trimming took 2 bases from V and 1 from J, leaving 14 bases between them. The PCR primers covered 54 TRBV and 13 TRBJ segments. Data came from immunoSEQ multiplex PCR; TCRdb stores just in-frame clones and leaves some out. This sample yields under 2,500 clones, of which 78% are seen a single time; 28% belongs to the top ten.

This chain links TRBV7-3 with TRBJ1-1, with no clear D. The sequence came from a woman younger than 35 in good health and CMV-seronegative. The sequenced sample consisted of CD137- CD4+ T cells from cultured PBMCs. For the CDR3, the DNA is TGTGCCAGCAGCTTAGGTCCGGGTACCCCGAACACTGAAGCTTTCTTT. It yields the protein CASSLGPGTPNTEAFF.